The 19 T cell receptor beta chains below come from one sample, sequenced in a study of cytomegalovirus exposure and HLA in healthy donors. The study ran its PCR with 60 Vbeta and 13 Jbeta primers. Here immunoSEQ multiplex PCR was the method, and the copy in TCRdb shows in-frame clones only, minus some. The sample lists tens of thousands of clones, about three quarters occurring once. Input material: PBMCs. These receptors were obtained from a man aged 25-40 years in good health and CMV-seropositive.

Points on this clone: The junction does not match germline at one end; this may be a read error. The J gene is TRBJ1-4, the V gene TRBV6-1; 10 bases align to TRBD1. Germline V gives CDR1 MNHNS, CDR2 SASEGT. The CDR3 runs to 16 residues. The CDR3: CASSEARGQGVEKLSF. As DNA, the CDR3 is TGTGCCAGCAGTGAAGCAAGAGGACAGGGGGTTGAAAAACTGTCTTTT.

This clone has more than one count but fewer than ten. The V and J genes are TRBV6-6 and TRBJ1-3; D not resolved. The CDR3 length is 12 residues. V lost 6 bases and J lost 6, with 9 bases in between. Germline V gene lookup returns CDR1 MNHNY and CDR2 SVGAGI (reference sequence). CDR3 DNA: TGTGCCAGCAGCCAAACAGAAAACACCATATATTTT. Translating gives CASSQTENTIYF.

The V call is TRBV9, the J call TRBJ2-3; tentatively, D is TRBD1 (6 bases). The J call may be wrong; the DNA end is better matched by TRBJ1-5. This CDR3 has 20 residues. Germline CDR1 is SGDLS and CDR2 is YYNGEE. The CDR3 spells CASSAIGLAGGPVGTDTQHF. The CDR3, as DNA: TGTGCCAGCAGCGCAATAGGACTAGCGGGGGGGCCGGTCGGCACAGATACGCAGCATTTT.

The table lists this clone with a few counts. The chain couples TRBV4-3 to TRBJ1-5, with 8 nucleotides matching TRBD1. V was clipped by 0 bases and J by 3 bases; unmatched bases: 7. The CDR3 is made up of 17 amino acids. Looked up from germline, CDR1 is LGHNA and CDR2 is YSLEER. CDR3 DNA: TGCGCCAGCAGCCAAGAGACAGGGGATTCTTCCAATCAGCCCCAGCATTTT. Amino acid sequence: CASSQETGDSSNQPQHF.

The CDR3 reads CASSEATDYEQYF. Written as DNA, the CDR3 is TGTGCCAGCAGTGAAGCGACTGACTACGAGCAGTACTTC. The J gene is TRBJ2-7, the V gene TRBV6-1; the D is unclear. Trimming left V 0 bases short and J 3 bases short, with 6 bases between. This CDR3 contains 13 residues. From germline, CDR1 is MNHNS and CDR2 SASEGT.

The chain recombines TRBV7-9 with TRBJ1-6, with D possibly matching TRBD1 (5 bases). The CDR3 is 18 residues long. V was clipped by 4 bases and J by 0 bases, with 16 bases between them. The germline gives CDR1 SEHNR, CDR2 FQNEAQ (reference sequence). The CDR3 sequence: CASSSVVRGSSYNSPLHF. CDR3 coding DNA: TGTGCCAGCAGCTCGGTAGTTAGGGGTAGCTCCTATAATTCACCCCTCCACTTT.

The genes are TRBV29-1 and TRBJ2-5; tentatively, D is TRBD1 (5 bases). The CDR3 runs 12 residues. The germline V gene encodes CDR1 SQVTM and CDR2 ANQGSEA. V lost 2 bases to trimming and J lost 5 bases, with 9 bases between them. Written as DNA, the CDR3 is TGCAGCGTTGAACAGGGTGGGGAGACCCAGTACTTC. It encodes CSVEQGGETQYF.

This clone was recorded only once. V is TRBV29-1 and J is TRBJ2-1; 7 nucleotides line up with TRBD2. J lost 12 bases, V lost 7 bases, and 12 bases had no gene match. CDR3 length: 12 amino acids. Per germline, CDR1 SQVTM and CDR2 ANQGSEA. In nucleotides, the CDR3 is TGCAGCGCCCGGGGGGAAGGGCGGGTGCAGTTCTTC. Its translation is CSARGEGRVQFF.

J is TRBJ2-3 and V is TRBV29-1; 10 bases line up with TRBD2. Germline CDR1 reads SQVTM; CDR2 reads ANQGSEA. Germline trimming cut 5 bases from V and 2 bases from J; bases unmatched to any gene: 4. CDR3 size: 14 residues. DNA for the CDR3: TGCAGCGTTTGTAGCGGGGGGACCACAGATACGCAGTATTTT. It is translated as CSVCSGGTTDTQYF.

This chain joins TRBV7-7 and TRBJ2-5, with D perhaps matching TRBD2 (6 bases). Germline lookup yields CDR1 SSHAT and CDR2 FNYEAQ (reference sequence). CDR3 size: 13 residues. CDR3 region: CASSGGIRETQYF. The CDR3 region has the DNA TGTGCTAGCTCTGGGGGGATCAGGGAGACCCAGTACTTC.

The rearrangement uses TRBV29-1 and TRBJ1-6; D may be TRBD1 (6 bases). Germline CDR1 is SQVTM and CDR2 is ANQGSEA. This CDR3 region has 15 residues. Trimming removed 3 bases from V and 4 bases from J, with 13 bases in between. This chain's CDR3 is CSVDRGRPYNSPLHF. The CDR3 bases are TGCAGCGTTGACAGGGGCAGGCCGTATAATTCACCCCTCCACTTT.

This clone was detected only once. The V and J genes are TRBV6-6 and TRBJ2-7; TRBD2 agrees at 8 bases. This CDR3 comprises 14 residues. The germline V gene has CDR1 MNHNY and CDR2 SVGAGI (reference sequence). V trimming: 5 bases; J trimming: 0 bases; junction bases outside the gene matches: 3. The chain's CDR3 is CASSRGGSSYEQYF. In nucleotides, the CDR3 is TGTGCCAGCAGTCGCGGGGGGTCCTCCTACGAGCAGTACTTC.

About this clone: The sample holds other DNA sequences that translate to the same CDR3. The chain has TRBV18 and TRBJ2-7, with 9 positions matching TRBD1. Per germline, CDR1 KGHSH and CDR2 LQKENI. V was pared by 2 bases and J by 2 bases, with 4 bases of the junction left unmatched. This CDR3 region has 15 residues. For the CDR3, the DNA is TGTGCCAGCTCACCAAGCGGGACAGGGACCTACGAGCAGTACTTC. This codes for CASSPSGTGTYEQYF.

The chain couples TRBV5-4 to TRBJ2-1, with 9 bases matching TRBD1. The CDR3 is 15 residues long. Trimming at V came to 6 bases and at J to 3 bases, leaving 7 bases not matched to a gene. Germline V gives CDR1 SGHNT, CDR2 YYREEE (reference sequence). In DNA, the CDR3 is TGTGCCAGCAACCCGGGACAGGGAGGCTACAATGAGCAGTTCTTC. This sequence encodes CASNPGQGGYNEQFF.

The chain has TRBV28 and TRBJ1-2; no firm D call. The CDR3 covers 14 residues. Germline V gene data show CDR1 as MDHEN and CDR2 as SYDVKM. Trimming took 4 bases from V and 4 from J, leaving 13 bases between them. In DNA form, the CDR3 reads TGTGCCAGCAGTTCGCTTCGGGTCGGCTATGGCTACACCTTC. As protein: CASSSLRVGYGYTF.

Only one count was recorded for this clone. V and J are TRBV29-1 and TRBJ2-1, with TRBD2 identical over 7 bases. The CDR3 extends over 12 amino acids. Trimming cost V 5 bases and J 6 bases; bases outside gene matches: 4. CDR1 SQVTM and CDR2 ANQGSEA come from the germline V gene. CDR3 in amino acids: CSVLLAFNEQFF. CDR3 sequence (DNA): TGCAGCGTTCTACTAGCGTTCAATGAGCAGTTCTTC.

V gene TRBV11-2 combines with J gene TRBJ2-3, with 8 bases fitting TRBD2. Germline values: CDR1 SGHAT, CDR2 FQNNGV. V trimming: 5 bases; J trimming: 1 base; junction bases outside the gene matches: 8. The length of the CDR3 is 16 residues. Written as DNA, the CDR3 is TGTGCCAGCAGCGCGGTCGGGCGGGGGGGCACAGATACGCAGTATTTT. The encoded protein is CASSAVGRGGTDTQYF.

V usage is TRBV11-2 and J usage is TRBJ2-2, with TRBD1 as a possible D gene (6 bases). Deletions cut 5 bases from V and 4 bases from J, with 14 bases between. The germline CDR1 and CDR2 sequences are SGHAT and FQNNGV. The CDR3 loop spans 15 amino acids. CDR3 region: CASSTRQVSTGELFF. CDR3 DNA sequence: TGTGCCAGCAGCACCCGACAGGTTAGCACCGGGGAGCTGTTTTTT.

This clone was observed a few times. The J gene is TRBJ2-7, the V gene TRBV28; tentative D call: TRBD2 (5 bases). The germline V gene encodes CDR1 MDHEN and CDR2 SYDVKM. V dropped 4 bases and J dropped 3 bases, with 13 bases sitting between them. The CDR3 loop spans 14 amino acids. The CDR3 DNA reads as TGTGCCAGCAGTTCAGGAGGCAGAGTCTACGAGCAGTACTTC. It yields the protein CASSSGGRVYEQYF.